This is a list of T cell receptor beta chains from one sample in a study of T cells in localized non-small cell lung cancer. The data were produced by immunoSEQ multiplex PCR, yet TCRdb's version contains in-frame clones alone and is incomplete. The sample lists over 3,500 clones, approximately 30% occurring once. The sequenced sample was normal lung tissue next to the tumor, obtained before any cancer treatment. All receptors derive from a male donor at least 60 years old with stage III lung adenocarcinoma. Both conserved end residues are part of each CDR3. The order of the fields is CDR3 length, D gene, J gene, V gene, CDR3 protein. D genes are given only for firm matches.

len: 14; d_gene: TRBD2; j_gene: TRBJ2-3; v_gene: TRBV6-8; CDR3aa: CATIVAGGADTQYF
len: 13; d_gene: .; j_gene: TRBJ1-2; v_gene: TRBV1; CDR3aa: CASSPTESYGYTF
len: 18; d_gene: TRBD1; j_gene: TRBJ2-3; v_gene: TRBV15; CDR3aa: CATSRWSFSGQGADTQYF
len: 12; d_gene: .; j_gene: TRBJ2-1; v_gene: TRBV29-1; CDR3aa: CSVVGRGNEQFF
len: 11; d_gene: .; j_gene: TRBJ2-3; v_gene: TRBV6-7; CDR3aa: CASTNTDTQYF
len: 15; d_gene: .; j_gene: TRBJ2-1; v_gene: TRBV9; CDR3aa: CASSVALVRYNEQFF
len: 13; d_gene: .; j_gene: TRBJ2-5; v_gene: TRBV28; CDR3aa: CASSLGTQETQYF
len: 15; d_gene: TRBD2; j_gene: TRBJ2-1; v_gene: TRBV11-3; CDR3aa: CASSSGVAGYFEQFF
len: 16; d_gene: .; j_gene: TRBJ2-1; v_gene: TRBV10-3; CDR3aa: CAISESMLGSYNEQFF
len: 16; d_gene: TRBD2; j_gene: TRBJ2-7; v_gene: TRBV29-1; CDR3aa: CSVEGWGTSGSYEQYF
len: 18; d_gene: TRBD2; j_gene: TRBJ2-3; v_gene: TRBV29-1; CDR3aa: CSVEEWSTSGLFTDTQYF
len: 14; d_gene: .; j_gene: TRBJ1-1; v_gene: TRBV6-8; CDR3aa: CASRWLGMNTEAFF
len: 14; d_gene: .; j_gene: TRBJ2-1; v_gene: TRBV5-1; CDR3aa: CASSLGLNYNEQFF
len: 16; d_gene: .; j_gene: TRBJ2-1; v_gene: TRBV18; CDR3aa: CASSPPKGAIRNEQFF
len: 14; d_gene: .; j_gene: TRBJ2-2; v_gene: TRBV11-3; CDR3aa: CASRDPANTGELFF
len: 13; d_gene: .; j_gene: TRBJ1-1; v_gene: TRBV29-1; CDR3aa: CSVVKGPNTEAFF
len: 17; d_gene: TRBD2; j_gene: TRBJ2-2; v_gene: TRBV7-6; CDR3aa: CASSLSRTSFFTGELFF
len: 12; d_gene: .; j_gene: TRBJ1-1; v_gene: TRBV6-8; CDR3aa: CASLGARTEAFF
len: 17; d_gene: TRBD2; j_gene: TRBJ2-5; v_gene: TRBV15; CDR3aa: CATSRSSSGSFQETQYF
len: 15; d_gene: TRBD1; j_gene: TRBJ1-1; v_gene: TRBV6-8; CDR3aa: CASSPTGGWGTEAFF
len: 14; d_gene: .; j_gene: TRBJ1-2; v_gene: TRBV6-8; CDR3aa: CASKDSVTVYGYTF
len: 14; d_gene: .; j_gene: TRBJ1-1; v_gene: TRBV11-3; CDR3aa: CASSLVGGGTEAFF
len: 15; d_gene: TRBD1; j_gene: TRBJ1-4; v_gene: TRBV11-3; CDR3aa: CASSLGWTGHEKLFF
len: 14; d_gene: .; j_gene: TRBJ2-2; v_gene: TRBV11-3; CDR3aa: CASSLRGRTGELFF
len: 16; d_gene: TRBD2; j_gene: TRBJ2-3; v_gene: TRBV11-3; CDR3aa: CASSPSGLASTDTQYF
len: 16; d_gene: .; j_gene: TRBJ1-3; v_gene: TRBV6-8; CDR3aa: CASTVVGHDSGNTIYF
len: 14; d_gene: .; j_gene: TRBJ2-4; v_gene: TRBV19; CDR3aa: CASNEGTSKNIQYF
len: 18; d_gene: .; j_gene: TRBJ1-4; v_gene: TRBV11-3; CDR3aa: CASSLGHLRLLADEKLFF
len: 16; d_gene: .; j_gene: TRBJ2-1; v_gene: TRBV11-3; CDR3aa: CASSLGGPSARNEQFF
len: 16; d_gene: TRBD2; j_gene: TRBJ2-3; v_gene: TRBV11-3; CDR3aa: CASSPPPGTTTDTQYF
len: 15; d_gene: TRBD1; j_gene: TRBJ1-2; v_gene: TRBV9; CDR3aa: CASSVVETGGYGYTF
len: 11; d_gene: .; j_gene: TRBJ2-7; v_gene: TRBV19; CDR3aa: CASSGRSEQYF
len: 16; d_gene: .; j_gene: TRBJ1-2; v_gene: TRBV9; CDR3aa: CASSSQGPRSNYGYTF
len: 13; d_gene: TRBD1; j_gene: TRBJ1-2; v_gene: TRBV19; CDR3aa: CASSRTGDYGYTF
len: 15; d_gene: TRBD1; j_gene: TRBJ1-2; v_gene: TRBV6-8; CDR3aa: CASLSTGSLLYGYTF
len: 15; d_gene: TRBD1; j_gene: TRBJ2-1; v_gene: TRBV11-3; CDR3aa: CASSLGGTGHQEQFF
len: 12; d_gene: .; j_gene: TRBJ2-1; v_gene: TRBV19; CDR3aa: CASSLTGGGQFF
len: 14; d_gene: .; j_gene: TRBJ1-2; v_gene: TRBV11-3; CDR3aa: CASRKVGRGDGYTF
len: 18; d_gene: TRBD1; j_gene: TRBJ2-2; v_gene: TRBV11-3; CDR3aa: CASSFDLWTGANTGELFF
len: 16; d_gene: TRBD1; j_gene: TRBJ1-4; v_gene: TRBV4-1; CDR3aa: CASSQGQGVTNEKLFF
len: 12; d_gene: .; j_gene: TRBJ2-7; v_gene: TRBV19; CDR3aa: CASSTLGGEQYF
len: 14; d_gene: TRBD1; j_gene: TRBJ1-2; v_gene: TRBV25-1; CDR3aa: CASSGGTDRYGYTF
len: 12; d_gene: .; j_gene: TRBJ2-7; v_gene: TRBV19; CDR3aa: CASNKTPYEQYF
len: 13; d_gene: .; j_gene: TRBJ2-5; v_gene: TRBV6-8; CDR3aa: CASSYAFQETQYF
len: 17; d_gene: .; j_gene: TRBJ2-6; v_gene: TRBV12-5; CDR3aa: CASGPRGRVSGANVLTF
len: 14; d_gene: TRBD1; j_gene: TRBJ1-1; v_gene: TRBV12-5; CDR3aa: CASGKTGANTEAFF
len: 14; d_gene: .; j_gene: TRBJ2-3; v_gene: TRBV29-1; CDR3aa: CSVGGGQLTDTQYF
len: 16; d_gene: TRBD2; j_gene: TRBJ2-1; v_gene: TRBV11-3; CDR3aa: CASSQVSLAGNVEQFF